Following are 27 T cell receptor beta chains from one sample sequenced in a study of OX40 agonist ivuxolimab in advanced cancers. Profiling relied on immunoSEQ multiplex PCR, and the TCRdb table lists in-frame clones only, not all of them. Counted here are some 37,000 clones, around four fifths occurring once; the ten biggest clones make up over 8.5%. Source: CD4+ or CD8+ T cells sorted from blood, taken in a trial of the OX40 agonist ivuxolimab. The receptor source for this set is an adult with an advanced solid tumor such as melanoma, head and neck, liver or kidney cancer.

This chain uses TRBV7-8 with TRBJ1-5, with 9 bases fitting TRBD1. Germline V lookup: CDR1 SGHVS, CDR2 FQNEAQ. This CDR3 contains 15 residues. Unmatched junction bases numbered 5, after V lost 2 bases and J lost 6 bases. The CDR3 protein is CASSLQGTGSQPQHF. CDR3 DNA sequence: TGTGCCAGCAGCTTACAGGGGACAGGGAGTCAGCCCCAGCATTTT.

The V and J genes are TRBV11-2 and TRBJ1-1; no reliable D call. Trimming took off 5 bases at V and 5 bases at J, with 12 bases between the two ends. The CDR3 runs 13 residues. CDR1 is SGHAT and CDR2 is FQNNGV in the germline V gene. CDR3 sequence (DNA): TGTGCCAGCAGCCCCCTTCGGGCAACTGAAGCTTTCTTT. As protein: CASSPLRATEAFF.

V usage is TRBV19 and J usage is TRBJ1-3, with D unresolved. V lost 1 base, J lost 7 bases, and 17 bases lay in between. Per germline, CDR1 LNHDA and CDR2 SQIVND (reference sequence). The length of the CDR3 is 16 residues. The CDR3 loop reads CASSIVGSLSLNTIYF. CDR3 nucleotides: TGTGCCAGTAGTATAGTCGGCAGTCTATCCCTGAACACCATATATTTT.

This clone was seen a handful of times. This rearrangement joins TRBV7-2 to TRBJ1-2, with TRBD1 identical over 7 bases. The CDR3 has 14 amino acids. Unmatched junction bases numbered 4, after V lost 2 bases and J lost 4 bases. CDR1 is SGHTA, CDR2 FQGNSA, per germline. The CDR3 bases are TGTGCCAGCAGCTTACAGGGGGAGGGCTATGGCTACACCTTC. Translating it yields CASSLQGEGYGYTF.

The gene calls are TRBV11-2 and TRBJ2-7; a weak D match, TRBD1 (6 bases). V was cut by 1 base and J by 5 bases, with 12 bases left in between. The CDR3 length is 14 residues. Germline V gene data show CDR1 as SGHAT and CDR2 as FQNNGV. The DNA for the CDR3 is TGTGCCAGCAGCTTAGCACAGGGAACCCACGAGCAGTACTTC. Amino acids: CASSLAQGTHEQYF.

J is TRBJ2-5 and V is TRBV6-1; TRBD2 agrees at 14 bases. CDR3 size: 16 residues. Germline values: CDR1 MNHNS, CDR2 SASEGT. V gave up 2 bases and J gave up 5 bases; unmatched junction bases: 4. The CDR3 loop is CASSEQGTSGGETQYF. CDR3 coding DNA: TGTGCCAGCAGTGAACAAGGGACTAGCGGGGGTGAGACCCAGTACTTC.

The J gene is TRBJ1-2, the V gene TRBV7-6; no definite D call. Germline CDR1 and CDR2: SGHVS and FNYEAQ. This CDR3 comprises 13 residues. The germline V and J ends were trimmed by 5 bases and 1 base, with 8 bases remaining between them. The CDR3: CASSLTDNYGYTF. The CDR3 DNA sequence: TGTGCCAGCAGCCTCACTGATAACTATGGCTACACCTTC.

This clone was seen more than once but under ten times. This rearrangement joins TRBV16 to TRBJ2-2; D gene uncertain. Per the germline V gene, CDR1 is KGHSY and CDR2 is FQNENV. CDR3 length: 15 amino acids. The V end lost 0 bases, the J end lost 0 bases, and 5 bases lay between the germline ends. The CDR3 nucleotides are TGTGCCAGCAGCCAATCGTCCGCGAACACCGGGGAGCTGTTTTTT. This sequence encodes CASSQSSANTGELFF.

The chain employs TRBV7-9 and TRBJ2-2; D ambiguous. CDR1 and CDR2 (germline): SEHNR, FQNEAQ (reference sequence). CDR3 length: 15 amino acids. V was clipped by 0 bases and J by 7 bases, with 12 bases between them. The CDR3 DNA reads as TGTGCCAGCAGCTTAGCGACAACCCGAATCGGGGAGCTGTTTTTT. It specifies CASSLATTRIGELFF.

The rearrangement links TRBV18 to TRBJ1-1; 7 nucleotides match TRBD1. Per the germline V gene, CDR1 is KGHSH and CDR2 is LQKENI. The CDR3 has 21 amino acids. V shed 2 bases and J 0 bases; nucleotides not matched to a gene: 21. CDR3 DNA sequence: TGTGCCAGCTCACCAATCACCGTCAGGGGGGTTCGGGGAGAGATGAACACTGAAGCTTTCTTT. This translates into CASSPITVRGVRGEMNTEAFF.

J is TRBJ2-1 and V is TRBV15; a weak D match, TRBD2 (6 bases). Germline V CDR1 and CDR2: LNHNV, YYDKDF (reference sequence). The germline V and J ends were trimmed by 1 base and 5 bases, with 9 bases remaining between them. The CDR3 length is 14 residues. CDR3 sequence: CATSRGRGDNEQFF. CDR3 coding DNA: TGTGCCACCAGCAGAGGGCGGGGTGACAATGAGCAGTTCTTC.

The rearrangement links TRBV7-2 to TRBJ1-5, with TRBD1 identical over 9 bases. V trimming: 8 bases; J trimming: 11 bases; junction bases outside the gene matches: 16. The CDR3 loop spans 15 amino acids. Germline CDR1 and CDR2: SGHTA and FQGNSA. This chain's CDR3 is CASRGTGTATSAQHF. The CDR3 coding sequence is TGTGCCAGCCGCGGGACAGGGACCGCGACATCGGCCCAGCATTTT.

The rearrangement links TRBV5-8 to TRBJ2-1; D may match TRBD1 or TRBD2 (6 bases each). V dropped 8 bases and J dropped 8 bases, with 11 bases sitting between them. CDR3 length: 11 residues. CDR1 is SGHTS, CDR2 YDEGEE, per germline. This CDR3 reads CARDRGDEQFF. In DNA, the CDR3 is TGTGCCAGGGATAGGGGGGATGAGCAGTTCTTC. Complete variable domain (other parts from reference TRBV5-8 and TRBJ2-1): EAGVTQSPTHLIKTRGQQATLRCSPISGHTSVYWYQQALGLGLQFLLWYDEGEERNRGNFPPRFSGRQFPNYSSELNVNALELEDSALYLCARDRGDEQFFGPGTRLTVL.

This clone has more than one count but fewer than ten. The chain has TRBV7-2 and TRBJ2-7, with D tentatively TRBD1 or TRBD2 (5 bases each). Germline loops: CDR1 SGHTA, CDR2 FQGNSA. Trimming took off 7 bases at V and 0 bases at J, with 16 bases between the two ends. There are 15 residues in the CDR3. The CDR3 coding sequence is TGTGCCAGCACCCTTACCGGGACGGCCTCCTACGAGCAGTACTTC. This sequence encodes CASTLTGTASYEQYF.

The rearrangement uses TRBV30 and TRBJ2-7; D possibly corresponds to TRBD2 (5 bases). Trimming cost V 0 bases and J 5 bases, with 14 bases left between them. The CDR3 runs 14 residues. From germline, CDR1 is GTSNPN and CDR2 SVGIG (reference sequence). Written as DNA, the CDR3 is TGTGCCTGGAGTGTAGAGGGTTTGATAGACGAGCAGTACTTC. This codes for CAWSVEGLIDEQYF.

The chain recombines TRBV18 with TRBJ1-5, with 7 bases fitting TRBD1. V shed 4 bases and J 7 bases; nucleotides not matched to a gene: 7. Germline lookup yields CDR1 KGHSH and CDR2 LQKENI. This CDR3 spans 14 amino acids. CDR3 residues: CASSQGTVSQPQHF. DNA of the CDR3: TGTGCCAGCTCACAGGGGACAGTCTCCCAGCCCCAGCATTTT.

The J gene is TRBJ2-2, the V gene TRBV14, with no clear D. V was shortened by 2 bases and J by 5 bases, with 6 bases between the two germline ends. Germline CDR1 reads SGHDN; CDR2 reads FVKESK. The CDR3 is 13 residues long. DNA of the CDR3: TGTGCCAGCAGCCAAACCGGGACCGGGGAGCTGTTTTTT. It is translated as CASSQTGTGELFF. The full variable domain, completed using reference TRBV14 and TRBJ2-2, is EAGVTQFPSHSVIEKGQTVTLRCDPISGHDNLYWYRRVMGKEIKFLLHFVKESKQDESGMPNNRFLAERTGGTYSTLKVQPAELEDSGVYFCASSQTGTGELFFGEGSRLTVL.

V is TRBV11-1 and J is TRBJ1-2, with D perhaps matching TRBD1 (5 bases). Trimming shortened V by 5 bases and J by 4 bases, and 14 bases separated the two germline ends. The CDR3 is 14 amino acids. The germline V gene encodes CDR1 SGHAT and CDR2 FQDESV (reference sequence). The CDR3 coding sequence is TGTGCCAGCAGCGCCCATGAGGGGTTCTATGGCTACACCTTC. Its translation: CASSAHEGFYGYTF.

The chain couples TRBV7-9 to TRBJ2-2; 8 bases align to TRBD1. CDR3 length: 16 residues. V lost 1 base to trimming and J lost 6 bases; unmatched junction nucleotides: 7. Germline loops: CDR1 SEHNR, CDR2 FQNEAQ (reference sequence). The CDR3 loop is CASSLVRTGLAGELFF. DNA for the CDR3: TGTGCCAGCAGCTTAGTGAGGACAGGGTTGGCCGGGGAGCTGTTTTTT.

The rearrangement joins TRBV27 to TRBJ1-3; D might be TRBD1 (5 bases). In germline, CDR1 is MNHEY, CDR2 SMNVEV (reference sequence). The V end lost 4 bases, the J end lost 8 bases, and 18 bases lay between the germline ends. CDR3 length: 15 residues. The chain's CDR3 is CASSSRGWTGDTIYF. The CDR3 DNA sequence: TGTGCCAGCAGTTCCCGGGGGTGGACGGGCGACACCATATATTTT.

This clone was seen only once. CDR3 nucleotides: TGTGCCAGCAGCTTGGCCGAGACCCAGTACTTC. It codes for CASSLAETQYF. The genes are TRBV5-5 and TRBJ2-5; D unclear. This CDR3 is built from 11 residues. From germline, CDR1 is SGHKS and CDR2 YYEKEE (reference sequence). The V gene lost 0 bases and the J gene lost 5 bases, with 2 bases spanning the gap. The variable domain in full, with the rest retrieved from reference TRBV5-5 and TRBJ2-5, is DAGVTQSPTHLIKTRGQQVTLRCSPISGHKSVSWYQQVLGQGPQFIFQYYEKEERGRGNFPDRFSARQFPNYSSELNVNALLLGDSALYLCASSLAETQYFGPGTRLLVL.

This clone was observed a few times. This sequence joins TRBV19 and TRBJ2-7; maybe TRBD2 (7 bases). CDR1 is LNHDA, CDR2 SQIVND, per germline (reference sequence). The CDR3 sequence is 15 residues long. The V and J ends lost 7 bases and 3 bases respectively, with 19 bases between them. The chain's CDR3 is CASKVGGQTSYEQYF. CDR3 nucleotide sequence: TGTGCCAGTAAGGTGGGGGGGCAGACAAGCTACGAGCAGTACTTC.

This clone was seen a handful of times. The gene calls are TRBV11-2 and TRBJ2-2; D unresolved. V was cut by 7 bases and J by 5 bases, with 11 bases left in between. This CDR3 spans 13 amino acids. The V gene's germline CDR1 is SGHAT and CDR2 FQNNGV. The CDR3 DNA follows: TGTGCCAGCACCCGAGTCCCGACCGGGGAGCTGTTTTTT. Its translation is CASTRVPTGELFF.

The chain has TRBV7-9 and TRBJ1-1; D ambiguous. The CDR3 contains 14 residues. The germline V gene has CDR1 SEHNR and CDR2 FQNEAQ (reference sequence). Trimming pared 5 bases from V and 4 bases from J, leaving 14 bases between. The CDR3 nucleotides are TGTGCCAGCAGCCGGGCCGTAGTTGGCACTGAAGCTTTCTTT. It yields the protein CASSRAVVGTEAFF.

The chain joins TRBV6-1 to TRBJ2-2; 13 positions agree with TRBD2. The germline gives CDR1 MNHNS, CDR2 SASEGT. The CDR3 is made up of 20 amino acids. Trimming cost V 3 bases and J 2 bases; bases outside gene matches: 12. CDR3: CASSERQLGLAGYNTGELFF. The CDR3 nucleotides are TGTGCCAGCAGTGAGCGGCAATTGGGACTAGCGGGGTACAACACCGGGGAGCTGTTTTTT.

The V gene is TRBV5-4, the J gene TRBJ2-5; no clear D gene. Germline values: CDR1 SGHNT, CDR2 YYREEE (reference sequence). The V and J ends lost 7 bases and 2 bases respectively, with 6 bases between them. The CDR3 is 11 residues long. The CDR3 spells CASGSQETQYF. CDR3 nucleotide sequence: TGTGCCAGCGGATCACAAGAGACCCAGTACTTC.

This clone was seen a handful of times. The V gene is TRBV7-9, the J gene TRBJ2-7, with no clear D. CDR1 and CDR2 from the germline V gene are SEHNR and FQNEAQ (reference sequence). The CDR3 loop spans 13 amino acids. Trimming took off 5 bases at V and 6 bases at J, with 14 bases between the two ends. The CDR3 coding sequence is TGTGCCAGCAGCCCCCCGGGCTTCTTCGAGCAGTACTTC. It is translated as CASSPPGFFEQYF.